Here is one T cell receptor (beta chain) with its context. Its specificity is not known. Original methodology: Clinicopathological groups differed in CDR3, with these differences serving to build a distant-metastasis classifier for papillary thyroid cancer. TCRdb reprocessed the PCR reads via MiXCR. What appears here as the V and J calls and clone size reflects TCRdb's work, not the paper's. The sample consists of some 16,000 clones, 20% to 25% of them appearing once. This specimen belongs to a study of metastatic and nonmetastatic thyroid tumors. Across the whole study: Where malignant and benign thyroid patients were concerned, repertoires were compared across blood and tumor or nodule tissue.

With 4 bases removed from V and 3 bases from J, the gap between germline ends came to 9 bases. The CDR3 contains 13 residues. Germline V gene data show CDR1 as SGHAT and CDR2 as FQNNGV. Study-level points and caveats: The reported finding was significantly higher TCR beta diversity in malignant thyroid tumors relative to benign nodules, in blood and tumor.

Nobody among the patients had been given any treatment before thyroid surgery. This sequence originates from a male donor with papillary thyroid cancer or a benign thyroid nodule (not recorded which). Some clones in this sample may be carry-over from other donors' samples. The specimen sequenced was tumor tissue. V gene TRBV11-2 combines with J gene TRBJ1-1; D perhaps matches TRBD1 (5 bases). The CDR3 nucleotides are TGTGCCAGCAGCTCCCGACAGTACACTGAAGCTTTCTTT. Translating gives CASSSRQYTEAFF.